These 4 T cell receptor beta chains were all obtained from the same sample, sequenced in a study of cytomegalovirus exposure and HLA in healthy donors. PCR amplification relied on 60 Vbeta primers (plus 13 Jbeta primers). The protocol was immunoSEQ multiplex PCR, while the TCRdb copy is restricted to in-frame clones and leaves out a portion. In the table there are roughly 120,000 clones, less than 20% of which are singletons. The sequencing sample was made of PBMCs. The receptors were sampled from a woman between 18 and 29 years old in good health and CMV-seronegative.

CDR3 DNA sequence: TGTGCCAGCAGCTCCCACCCGGACAGCAACGTCTATGGCTACACCTTC. Its protein product is CASSSHPDSNVYGYTF. This chain connects TRBV7-8 to TRBJ1-2, with D maybe TRBD1 (6 bases). The germline CDR1 and CDR2 sequences are SGHVS and FQNEAQ. This CDR3 has 16 residues. Trimming pared 4 bases from V and 4 bases from J, leaving 19 bases between.

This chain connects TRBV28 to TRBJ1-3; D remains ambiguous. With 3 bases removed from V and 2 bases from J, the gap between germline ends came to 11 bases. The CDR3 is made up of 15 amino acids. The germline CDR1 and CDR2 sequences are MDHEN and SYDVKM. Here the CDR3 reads CASSLGSSAGNTIYF. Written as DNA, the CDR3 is TGTGCCAGCAGTTTGGGGAGTTCTGCTGGAAACACCATATATTTT.

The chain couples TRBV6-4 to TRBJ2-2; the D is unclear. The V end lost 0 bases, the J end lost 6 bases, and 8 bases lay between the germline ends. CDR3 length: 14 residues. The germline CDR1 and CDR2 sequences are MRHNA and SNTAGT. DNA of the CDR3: TGTGCCAGCAGTGACTCGTCAGGTTCCGGGGAGCTGTTTTTT. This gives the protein CASSDSSGSGELFF.

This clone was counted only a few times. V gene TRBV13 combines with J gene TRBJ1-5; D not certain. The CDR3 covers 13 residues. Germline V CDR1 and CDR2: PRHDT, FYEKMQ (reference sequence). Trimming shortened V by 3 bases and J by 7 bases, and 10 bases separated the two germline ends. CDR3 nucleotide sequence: TGTGCCAGCAGCTTGGGTCTCGGGCAGCCCCAGCATTTT. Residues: CASSLGLGQPQHF.